Listed below are T cell receptor beta chains from one sample, sequenced in a study of T cell responses to AZD1222 COVID-19 vaccine. Using immunoSEQ multiplex PCR, the repertoire was profiled, and TCRdb retains in-frame clones only, with some absent. Seen here are around 140,000 clones, 80% to 90% observed once, and the top ten hold roughly 1.7%. The starting material was peripheral blood, obtained on day 0 of AZD1222 vaccination. The receptor source for this set is an adult in good health. Both conserved end residues are part of each CDR3. Fields, in order: V gene, D gene, CDR3 protein. The D gene is left open where the match is weak.

TRBV5-8 | NA | CASSLGRVSTDTQYF
TRBV24-1 | NA | CATQGGGVNTEAFF
TRBV2 | TRBD1 | CASRGQGAAGEKLFF
TRBV27 | NA | CASRFPIRGRGTQYF
TRBV2 | TRBD1 | CASRTGRGGANVLTF
TRBV2 | NA | CASSEGTRTGELFF
TRBV19 | NA | CASSAGLNTEAFF
TRBV11-2 | TRBD2 | CASSPTTKAGVEQFF
TRBV30 | NA | CAWSVQGTWGYTF
TRBV27 | NA | CASNTPLKGSYEQYF
TRBV5-1 | TRBD2 | CASSFVAGGSYEQFF
TRBV28 | NA | CASSLWGATEAFF
TRBV28 | NA | CASSRRSNQPQHF
TRBV7-9 | TRBD2 | CASSLALAGSFEQFF
TRBV6-5 | TRBD1 | CASSTDRVSNYGYTF
TRBV10-1 | NA | CASSENWGEYYNEQFF
TRBV9 | NA | CASSGGAGNYGYTF
TRBV27 | TRBD1 | CASSADRDGYGYTF
TRBV6-5 | NA | CASSTTGGYEQYF
TRBV4-1 | NA | CASSQDTAVNYGYTF
TRBV28 | TRBD1 | CASSFFGTGISNEQFF
TRBV3-1/TRBV3-2 | TRBD1 | CASSLGTVRAVGETQYF
TRBV6-5 | NA | CASSYSGGGGSPLHF
TRBV11-2 | NA | CASSLNDGIREAFF
TRBV9 | NA | CASSRGPRRLKDGVLKANEQFF
TRBV5-1 | NA | CASSPGVLYNEQFF